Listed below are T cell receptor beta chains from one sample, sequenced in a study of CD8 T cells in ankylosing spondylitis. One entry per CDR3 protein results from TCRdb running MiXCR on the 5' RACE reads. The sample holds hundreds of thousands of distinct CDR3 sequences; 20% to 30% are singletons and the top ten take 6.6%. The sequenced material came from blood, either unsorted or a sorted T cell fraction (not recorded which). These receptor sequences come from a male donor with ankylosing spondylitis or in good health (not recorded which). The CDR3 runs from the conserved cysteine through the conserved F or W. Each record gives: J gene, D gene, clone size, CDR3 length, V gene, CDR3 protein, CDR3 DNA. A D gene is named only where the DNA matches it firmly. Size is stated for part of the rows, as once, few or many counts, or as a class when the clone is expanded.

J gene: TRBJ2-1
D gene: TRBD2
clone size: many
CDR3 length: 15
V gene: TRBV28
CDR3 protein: CASSQRESRFNEQFF
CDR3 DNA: TGTGCCAGCAGCCAGCGGGAGAGTCGGTTCAATGAGCAGTTCTTC

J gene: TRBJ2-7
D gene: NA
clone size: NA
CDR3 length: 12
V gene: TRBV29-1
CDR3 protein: CSVRPSAHEQYF
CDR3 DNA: TGCAGCGTTCGACCTAGCGCCCACGAGCAGTACTTC

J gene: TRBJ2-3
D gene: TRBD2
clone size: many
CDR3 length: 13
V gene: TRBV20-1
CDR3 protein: CSAKWREADTQYF
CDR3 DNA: TGCAGTGCTAAGTGGCGGGAGGCGGATACGCAGTATTTT

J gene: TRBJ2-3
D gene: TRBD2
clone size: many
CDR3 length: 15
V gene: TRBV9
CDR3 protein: CASSPDSGRVHTQYF
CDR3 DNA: TGTGCCAGCAGCCCCGATAGCGGGAGGGTACATACGCAGTATTTT

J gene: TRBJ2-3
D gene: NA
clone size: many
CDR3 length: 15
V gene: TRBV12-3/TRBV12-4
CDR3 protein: CASSPAGTLGDTQYF
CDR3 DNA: TGTGCCAGCAGTCCCGCTGGGACTCTGGGAGATACGCAGTATTTT

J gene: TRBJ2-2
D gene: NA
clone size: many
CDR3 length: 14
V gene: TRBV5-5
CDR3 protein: CASSLLAPTGELFF
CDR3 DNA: TGTGCCAGCAGCTTGTTGGCACCCACCGGGGAGCTGTTTTTT

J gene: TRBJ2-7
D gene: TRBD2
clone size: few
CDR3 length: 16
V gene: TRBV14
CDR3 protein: CASSLAGADSSYEQYF
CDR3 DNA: TGTGCCAGCAGCCTAGCGGGCGCCGACAGCTCCTACGAGCAGTACTTC

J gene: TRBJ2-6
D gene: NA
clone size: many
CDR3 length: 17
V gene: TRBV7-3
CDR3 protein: CASSLGQFPSGANVLTF
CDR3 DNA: TGTGCCAGCAGCTTAGGACAGTTCCCATCTGGGGCCAACGTCCTGACTTTC

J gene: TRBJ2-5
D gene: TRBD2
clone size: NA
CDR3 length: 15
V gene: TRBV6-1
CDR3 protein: CASRPKREGRETQYF
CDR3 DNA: TGTGCCAGCAGACCTAAGCGGGAGGGCCGGGAGACCCAGTACTTC

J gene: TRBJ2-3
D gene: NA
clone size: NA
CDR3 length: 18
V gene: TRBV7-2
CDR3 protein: CASSLSSVAGARADTQYF
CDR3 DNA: TGTGCCAGCAGCCTTAGCTCCGTCGCAGGGGCACGGGCGGATACGCAGTATTTT

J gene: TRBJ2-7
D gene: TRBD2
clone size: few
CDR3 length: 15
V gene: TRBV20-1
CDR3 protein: CSAVPGTSGLYEQYF
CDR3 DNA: TGCAGTGCTGTCCCTGGGACTAGCGGGTTATACGAGCAGTACTTC

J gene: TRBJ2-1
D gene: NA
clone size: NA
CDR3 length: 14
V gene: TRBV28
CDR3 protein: CASGFRRLFGEQFF
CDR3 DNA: TGTGCCAGCGGCTTCAGGCGCCTCTTCGGTGAGCAGTTCTTC

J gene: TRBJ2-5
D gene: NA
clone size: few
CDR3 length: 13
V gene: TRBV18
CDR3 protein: CASSQLRAETQYF
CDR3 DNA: TGTGCCAGCTCACAACTCAGAGCAGAGACCCAGTACTTC

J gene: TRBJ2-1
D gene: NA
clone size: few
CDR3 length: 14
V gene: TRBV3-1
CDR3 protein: CASSQAGRGTEQFF
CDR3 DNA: TGTGCCAGCAGTCAAGCGGGCCGTGGGACTGAGCAGTTCTTC

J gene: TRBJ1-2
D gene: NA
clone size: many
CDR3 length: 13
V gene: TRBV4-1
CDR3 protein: CASSQAGVVGYTF
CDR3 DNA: TGCGCCAGCAGCCAAGCAGGGGTGGTTGGCTACACCTTC

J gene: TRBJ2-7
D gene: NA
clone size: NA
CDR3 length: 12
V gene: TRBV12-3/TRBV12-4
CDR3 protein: CASSLAPDEQYF
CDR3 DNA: TGTGCCAGCAGCCTGGCTCCTGACGAGCAGTACTTC